The clone carrying this T cell receptor (beta chain) was picked up a small number of times. Its specificity is unknown. At the DNA level, this CDR3 is encoded by other sequences in the same sample as well. Sorting of CD4+ naive, central memory, regulatory and stem cell-like memory cells was performed via CD45RO/CCR7/CD25/CD127/CD95/CD27. TCRB transcripts that were expressed got sequenced, as all of the isolated RNA had been reverse transcribed. Here immunoSEQ multiplex PCR was the method, and the copy in TCRdb shows in-frame clones only, minus some. The sample has 400,000 to 550,000 clones; about an eighth are singletons. CDR3 length: 14 amino acids. V lost 5 bases and J 1 base, leaving 9 bases between the germline ends. CDR1 and CDR2 from the germline V gene are LNHDA and SQIVND (reference sequence). The record originates from a study of beta chain features in type 1 diabetes. Notes on the study in general: Cells carrying high TCR expression could end up over-represented when cDNA is sequenced. Among type 1 diabetes patients, VDJ junctions had fewer insertions and more deletions. Among all four CD4+ subsets, Type 1 diabetes patients had TCRB CDR3s that were moderately but significantly shorter.

The chain recombines TRBV19 with TRBJ2-4; no firm D call. The TCR sequence derives from a woman aged 18-29 years in good health. The sample comprised naive CD4+ T cells from blood. The DNA of the CDR3 is TGTGCCAGTAGTGTAGGGATCGCCAAAAACATTCAGTACTTC. It encodes CASSVGIAKNIQYF.